The present T cell receptor beta chain was sequenced within a study of identical twins. Study results and caveats: Excess sharing between twins was weaker in beta out-of-frame sequences. High-abundance cord blood beta clonotypes had fewer insertions; memory repertoires showed none. Low generation-probability sequences were in excess among twin-shared out-of-frame alpha sequences.

Trimming stripped 7 bases from V and 2 bases from J, with 8 bases between. Per the germline V gene, CDR1 is KGHDR and CDR2 is SFDVKD. The CDR3 sequence is 13 residues long. On this clonotype: As yet, its antigen is unknown.

TCRdb re-called the 5' RACE reads with MiXCR, one entry per CDR3 protein. The data contain just under 650,000 distinct CDR3 sequences, under 8.5% of them singletons. In addition, the sample was reused for a study of yellow fever vaccine responses in identical twins.

The sample comprised PBMCs. The receptor's source is a woman between 18 and 30 years old in good health. The rearrangement joins TRBV24-1 to TRBJ2-1; D may be TRBD1 (6 bases). Here the CDR3 reads CATSRTAYNEQFF. In nucleotides, the CDR3 is TGTGCCACCAGCCGGACAGCCTACAATGAGCAGTTCTTC.